Below are 30 T cell receptor beta chains sequenced from a single sample in a study of T cell repertoires in cytomegalovirus infection. Antigen specificity for these receptors is unknown. Via MiXCR, TCRdb re-called the reads, giving one row per CDR3 protein. The data hold about 130,000 distinct CDR3 sequences, with approximately 30% observed a single time. The source material was CD8+ T cells from cultured PBMCs, sampled from culture after CMV antigen stimulation. The receptors here all came from a human donor in good health (CMV status not recorded). Some clones in this sample may be carry-over from other donors' samples.

This clonotype was detected ten times or more. The chain recombines TRBV4-1 with TRBJ2-7; D gene ambiguous. Trimming removed 0 bases from V and 3 bases from J, with 6 bases in between. There are 13 residues in the CDR3. Germline CDR1 reads MGHRA; CDR2 reads YSYEKL. The CDR3 DNA reads TGCGCCAGCAGCCAAGACGCCAGCTACGAGCAGTACTTC. It is translated as CASSQDASYEQYF.

The genes are TRBV19 and TRBJ2-5, with D hard to call. Trimming pared 5 bases from V and 2 bases from J, leaving 18 bases between. This CDR3 spans 16 amino acids. Germline V gene lookup returns CDR1 LNHDA and CDR2 SQIVND (reference sequence). The CDR3 DNA reads as TGTGCCAGTAGTCCAAACCGGGCTACAAATCAAGAGACCCAGTACTTC. Translated, it gives CASSPNRATNQETQYF.

This clonotype was found a few times. Relative to the germline gene, one junction end is altered; a read error may explain this. This rearrangement joins TRBV12-3 or TRBV12-4 to TRBJ1-1; D gene uncertain. The CDR3 length is 16 residues. CDR3 in amino acids: CASSSTPIPLNTEAFF. The CDR3 nucleotides read TGTGCCAGCAGTTCTACCCCGATTCCTTTGAATACTGAAGCTTTCTTT.

The chain is built from TRBV19 and TRBJ2-1; D ambiguous. The germline CDR1 and CDR2 sequences are LNHDA and SQIVND (reference sequence). V was trimmed by 3 bases and J by 0 bases, leaving 12 bases between them. This CDR3 spans 16 amino acids. CDR3 sequence: CASSMPGTFSYNEQFF. CDR3 nucleotides: TGTGCCAGTAGTATGCCCGGCACTTTCTCCTACAATGAGCAGTTCTTC.

This clonotype was detected many times. The CDR3 nucleotides are TGTGCCAGCAGCGCCCGGACAGGGCATGAGCAGTTCTTC. Translating gives CASSARTGHEQFF. The gene calls are TRBV7-2 and TRBJ2-1, with 8 bases identical to TRBD1. The CDR3 is made up of 13 amino acids. Trimming cost V 5 bases and J 8 bases; bases outside gene matches: 5. Looked up from germline, CDR1 is SGHTA and CDR2 is FQGNSA.

This clonotype was picked up a small number of times. This rearrangement joins TRBV7-6 to TRBJ2-7, with TRBD2 identical over 9 bases. The V segment lost 5 bases and the J segment 2 bases; nucleotides outside the gene matches: 7. The V gene's germline CDR1 is SGHVS and CDR2 FNYEAQ. There are 15 residues in the CDR3. CDR3 loop: CASSAGIAGAYEQYF. CDR3 sequence (DNA): TGTGCCAGCAGCGCCGGTATAGCGGGGGCCTACGAGCAGTACTTC.

This chain joins TRBV7-8 and TRBJ2-7, with D uncertain. The CDR3 is 17 amino acids. V was cut by 5 bases and J by 4 bases, with 24 bases left in between. In germline, CDR1 is SGHVS, CDR2 FQNEAQ. The chain's CDR3 is CASSGSGPFPNIYEQYF. Here the CDR3 DNA reads TGTGCCAGCAGCGGCTCGGGTCCATTTCCCAATATTTACGAGCAGTACTTC.

The chain combines TRBV7-2 with TRBJ1-5, with unresolved D. Germline CDR1 and CDR2: SGHTA and FQGNSA. The CDR3 contains 12 residues. The V end lost 1 base, the J end lost 9 bases, and 7 bases lay between the germline ends. CDR3 residues: CASSLERRPQHF. The CDR3 DNA sequence: TGTGCCAGCAGCTTAGAACGGCGGCCCCAGCATTTT.

The chain links TRBV20-1 to TRBJ1-6; D perhaps matches TRBD1 (6 bases). This CDR3 has 16 residues. V dropped 3 bases and J dropped 0 bases, with 12 bases sitting between them. Germline assignment: CDR1 DFQATT and CDR2 SNEGSKA (reference sequence). CDR3 residues: CSARVRGSSYNSPLHF. CDR3 coding DNA: TGCAGTGCTAGGGTCAGGGGAAGCTCCTATAATTCACCCCTCCACTTT.

The V call is TRBV27, the J call TRBJ2-1, with 9 bases that match TRBD1. This CDR3 spans 17 amino acids. Germline V CDR1 and CDR2: MNHEY, SMNVEV (reference sequence). With V trimmed by 0 bases and J by 4 bases, 7 bases remained unmatched. CDR3 DNA sequence: TGTGCCAGCAGTTTATCTCTCGGGACAGGGCTATACAATGAGCAGTTCTTC. Encoded protein: CASSLSLGTGLYNEQFF.

The J gene is TRBJ2-1, the V gene TRBV12-3 or TRBV12-4, with D unclear. Trimming stripped 4 bases from V and 5 bases from J, with 12 bases between. CDR3 length: 14 residues. CDR3 sequence: CASSSANTDNEQFF. As DNA, the CDR3 is TGTGCCAGCAGTTCTGCGAACACGGACAATGAGCAGTTCTTC.

This clonotype has a handful of counts. The CDR3, as DNA: TGTGCCAGCAGCACAAAAAGGGGCGGGGGTGACAATGAGCAGTTCTTC. Its protein is CASSTKRGGGDNEQFF. The chain couples TRBV7-6 to TRBJ2-1; TRBD2 agrees at 7 bases. Per the germline V gene, CDR1 is SGHVS and CDR2 is FNYEAQ. The CDR3 runs to 16 residues. V lost 5 bases and J lost 5; bases outside the gene matches: 12.

The chain has TRBV5-1 and TRBJ2-1; TRBD1 or TRBD2 may be the D gene (5 bases each). Between the trimmed V and J ends, which lost 4 bases and 8 bases, there was a span of 16 bases. The CDR3 consists of 14 residues. Germline CDR1 SGHRS, CDR2 YFSETQ. The chain's CDR3 is CASSLSGPWDEQFF. CDR3 sequence (DNA): TGCGCCAGCAGCCTTTCGGGACCATGGGATGAGCAGTTCTTC.

This clonotype was counted many times. This rearrangement joins TRBV12-3 or TRBV12-4 to TRBJ2-1; D uncertain. V was pared by 3 bases and J by 1 base, with 7 bases between. The CDR3 is 14 residues long. The CDR3 sequence: CASSFEGSYNEQFF. DNA of the CDR3: TGTGCCAGCAGTTTTGAAGGGTCCTACAATGAGCAGTTCTTC.

This sequence joins TRBV28 and TRBJ2-7; D is possibly TRBD2 (5 bases). CDR1 and CDR2 from the germline V gene are MDHEN and SYDVKM. V was shortened by 8 bases and J by 6 bases, with 17 bases between the two germline ends. The CDR3 has 13 residues. The CDR3 DNA is TGTGCCAGCCTGGTGGCCGGGGAGAGCGAGCAGTACTTC. This gives the protein CASLVAGESEQYF.

The V and J genes are TRBV4-1 and TRBJ1-5; D may be TRBD1 (5 bases). In germline, CDR1 is MGHRA, CDR2 YSYEKL. CDR3 length: 17 amino acids. V lost 3 bases, J lost 5 bases, and 20 bases lay in between. The CDR3 sequence is CASSQANRGRGYQPQHF. CDR3 bases: TGCGCCAGCAGCCAGGCCAACCGGGGCCGAGGCTATCAGCCCCAGCATTTT.

V is TRBV3-1 and J is TRBJ2-7; D is uncertain. V was shortened by 1 base and J by 4 bases, with 8 bases between the two germline ends. The germline V gene encodes CDR1 LGHDT and CDR2 YNNKEL (reference sequence). The CDR3 runs 13 residues. This CDR3 is CASSQGLWYEQYF. CDR3 bases: TGTGCCAGCAGCCAAGGCCTCTGGTACGAGCAGTACTTC.

This sequence joins TRBV6-5 and TRBJ1-2; possibly TRBD1 for D (5 bases). The CDR3 loop spans 16 amino acids. V lost 2 bases to trimming and J lost 2 bases, with 15 bases between them. In germline, CDR1 is MNHEY, CDR2 SVGAGI. The CDR3: CASSYGTGLANYGYTF. The CDR3 coding sequence is TGTGCCAGCAGTTACGGGACGGGCTTGGCGAACTATGGCTACACCTTC.

This clonotype was detected a few times. V is TRBV20-1 and J is TRBJ2-3, with 12 bases that match TRBD2. Per germline, CDR1 DFQATT and CDR2 SNEGSKA (reference sequence). The CDR3 is made up of 18 amino acids. Unmatched junction bases numbered 16, after V lost 5 bases and J lost 4 bases. The CDR3 nucleotides read TGCAGTGCTTCCCGGACTAGCGGGACCAACCCCACGGCAGATACGCAGTATTTT. Encoded protein: CSASRTSGTNPTADTQYF.

V usage is TRBV6-1 and J usage is TRBJ2-7, with D perhaps being TRBD1 or TRBD2 (5 bases each). The CDR3 runs to 14 residues. CDR1 is MNHNS, CDR2 SASEGT, per germline. V dropped 2 bases and J dropped 2 bases, with 10 bases sitting between them. CDR3: CASSEKGPTYEQYF. The CDR3 DNA is TGTGCCAGCAGTGAAAAGGGACCCACCTACGAGCAGTACTTC.

The CDR3 protein is CAMGAGYTEAFF. The CDR3 bases are TGTGCCATGGGGGCGGGCTACACTGAAGCTTTCTTT. The rearrangement links TRBV5-4 to TRBJ1-1, with D perhaps matching TRBD1 (6 bases). The CDR3 length is 12 residues. Germline-derived CDR1 and CDR2 are SGHNT and YYREEE (reference sequence). Trimming removed 9 bases from V and 3 bases from J, with 12 bases in between.

The chain recombines TRBV12-3 or TRBV12-4 with TRBJ2-3, with D unclear. The V end was cut by 3 bases, the J end by 1 base, with 11 bases between. The length of the CDR3 is 15 residues. CDR3 region: CASSFPDLRTDTQYF. Here the CDR3 DNA reads TGTGCCAGCAGTTTCCCGGACCTACGCACAGATACGCAGTATTTT.

The chain links TRBV7-9 to TRBJ1-4; TRBD1 matches 8 bases. The CDR3 sequence is 14 residues long. Per germline, CDR1 SEHNR and CDR2 FQNEAQ (reference sequence). Trimming at V came to 0 bases and at J to 8 bases, leaving 2 bases not matched to a gene. CDR3 loop: CASSLARGREKLFF. The CDR3 region has the DNA TGTGCCAGCAGCTTAGCCAGGGGGCGGGAAAAACTGTTTTTT.

This clonotype was seen more than once but under ten times. The genes are TRBV2 and TRBJ1-6; 7 nucleotides match TRBD1. The CDR3 is made up of 17 amino acids. CDR1 is SNHLY and CDR2 is FYNNEI in the germline V gene. V lost 4 bases to trimming and J lost 0 bases; unmatched junction nucleotides: 6. The chain's CDR3 is CASSGGQRASYNSPLHF. The CDR3 coding sequence is TGTGCCAGCAGTGGGGGACAGAGGGCCTCCTATAATTCACCCCTCCACTTT.

The chain combines TRBV29-1 with TRBJ2-3, with D tentatively TRBD1 (6 bases). This CDR3 is built from 14 residues. Germline CDR1 is SQVTM and CDR2 is ANQGSEA. Trimming took off 7 bases at V and 6 bases at J, with 20 bases between the two ends. The CDR3 coding sequence is TGCAGCGCCACAGACGGCGAGACAGGCGATACGCAGTATTTT. The encoded protein is CSATDGETGDTQYF.

Many counts were recorded for this clonotype. The chain employs TRBV12-5 and TRBJ1-1; D is ambiguous. V was shortened by 2 bases and J by 5 bases, with 9 bases between the two germline ends. From germline, CDR1 is LGHNT and CDR2 FRNRAP. The CDR3 runs 13 residues. CDR3 DNA sequence: TGTGCTAGTGGTTTGACGGGAGGAACTGAAGCTTTCTTT. Translated, it gives CASGLTGGTEAFF.

This clonotype has more than one count but fewer than ten. The chain links TRBV28 to TRBJ1-3; D ambiguous. The CDR3 covers 15 residues. V dropped 1 base and J dropped 0 bases, with 7 bases sitting between them. Germline V gives CDR1 MDHEN, CDR2 SYDVKM. The CDR3 DNA is TGTGCCAGCAGTTTATTCGCAGACTCTGGAAACACCATATATTTT. It specifies CASSLFADSGNTIYF.

Regarding this clonotype: One junction end disagrees with the germline gene, perhaps due to a read error. This chain connects TRBV20-1 to TRBJ2-1; TRBD2 aligns across 10 bases. This CDR3 region has 19 residues. The germline V gene has CDR1 DFQATT and CDR2 SNEGSKA (reference sequence). The CDR3 reads CSARGSSGGAALITNEQFF. In nucleotides, the CDR3 is TGCAGTGCGAGAGGGTCCAGCGGGGGGGCCGCTTTAATTACCAATGAGCAGTTCTTC.

The CDR3 DNA reads TGTGCCAGCAGTTCCCCTACCTTACAGGGGACTAACGAGCAGTACTTC. Amino acids: CASSSPTLQGTNEQYF. The chain links TRBV28 to TRBJ2-7, with D tentatively TRBD1 or TRBD2 (7 bases each). CDR3 length equals 16 residues. V lost 4 bases, J lost 5 bases, and 21 bases lay in between. The germline CDR1 and CDR2 sequences are MDHEN and SYDVKM.

The J gene is TRBJ2-1, the V gene TRBV19; D ambiguous. V was clipped by 7 bases and J by 0 bases, with 13 bases between them. The germline V gene has CDR1 LNHDA and CDR2 SQIVND (reference sequence). This CDR3 spans 15 amino acids. This CDR3 reads CASNWGPNSYNEQFF. CDR3 DNA sequence: TGTGCCAGTAATTGGGGTCCTAACTCCTACAATGAGCAGTTCTTC.